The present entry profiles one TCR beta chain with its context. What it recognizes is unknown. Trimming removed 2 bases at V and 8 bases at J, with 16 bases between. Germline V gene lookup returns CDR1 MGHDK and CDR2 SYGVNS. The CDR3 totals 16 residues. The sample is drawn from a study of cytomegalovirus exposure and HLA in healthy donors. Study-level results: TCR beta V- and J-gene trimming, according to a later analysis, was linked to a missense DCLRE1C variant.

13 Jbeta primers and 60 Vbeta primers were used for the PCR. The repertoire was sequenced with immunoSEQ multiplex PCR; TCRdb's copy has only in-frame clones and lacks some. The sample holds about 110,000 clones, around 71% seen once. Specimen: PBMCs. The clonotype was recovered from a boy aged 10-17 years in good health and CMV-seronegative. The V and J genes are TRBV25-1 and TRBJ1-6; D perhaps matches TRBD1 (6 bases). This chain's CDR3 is CASSEQGQGIYSPLHF. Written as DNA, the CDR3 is TGTGCCAGCAGTGAACAGGGGCAGGGGATTTATTCACCCCTCCACTTT.